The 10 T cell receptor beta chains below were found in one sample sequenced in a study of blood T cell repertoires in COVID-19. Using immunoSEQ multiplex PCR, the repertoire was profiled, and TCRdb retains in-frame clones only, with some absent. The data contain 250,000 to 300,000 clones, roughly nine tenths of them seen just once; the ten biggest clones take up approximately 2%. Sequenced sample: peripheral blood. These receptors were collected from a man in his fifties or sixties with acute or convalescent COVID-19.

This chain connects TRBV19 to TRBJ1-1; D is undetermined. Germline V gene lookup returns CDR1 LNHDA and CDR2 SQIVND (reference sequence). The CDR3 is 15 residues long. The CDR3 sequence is CTGFETAPRGTEAFF. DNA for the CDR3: TGTACCGGATTCGAGACCGCCCCTCGGGGCACTGAAGCTTTCTTT. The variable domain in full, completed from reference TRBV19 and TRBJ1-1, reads DGGITQSPKYLFRKEGQNVTLSCEQNLNHDAMYWYRQDPGQGLRLIYYSQIVNDFQKGDIAEGYSVSREKKESFPLTVTSAQKNPTAFYLCTGFETAPRGTEAFFGQGTRLTVV.

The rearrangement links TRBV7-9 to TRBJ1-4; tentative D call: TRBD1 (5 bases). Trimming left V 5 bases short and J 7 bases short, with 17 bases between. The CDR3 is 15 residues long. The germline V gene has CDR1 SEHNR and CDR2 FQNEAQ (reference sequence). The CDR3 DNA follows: TGTGCCAGCAGCCCCCCGGGCAGGGTCTTTGAAAAACTGTTTTTT. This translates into CASSPPGRVFEKLFF.

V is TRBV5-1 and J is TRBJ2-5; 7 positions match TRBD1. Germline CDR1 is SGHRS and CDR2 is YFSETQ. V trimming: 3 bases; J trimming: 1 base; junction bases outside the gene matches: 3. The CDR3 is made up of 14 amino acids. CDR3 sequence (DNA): TGCGCCAGCAGCTCAGGGGGTTTCCAAGAGACCCAGTACTTC. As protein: CASSSGGFQETQYF.

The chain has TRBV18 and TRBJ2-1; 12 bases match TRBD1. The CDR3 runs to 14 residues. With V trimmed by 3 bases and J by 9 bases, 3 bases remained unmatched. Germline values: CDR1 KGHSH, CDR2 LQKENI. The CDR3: CASSPGQGAGEQFF. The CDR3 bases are TGTGCCAGCTCACCGGGACAGGGGGCAGGTGAGCAGTTCTTC.

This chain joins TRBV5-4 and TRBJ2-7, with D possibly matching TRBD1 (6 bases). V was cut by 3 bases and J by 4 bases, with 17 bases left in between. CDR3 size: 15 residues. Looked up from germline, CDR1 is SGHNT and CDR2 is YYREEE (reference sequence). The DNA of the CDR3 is TGTGCCAGCAGCTCCCGCGGCAGGGGATGGTACGAGCAGTACTTC. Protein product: CASSSRGRGWYEQYF.

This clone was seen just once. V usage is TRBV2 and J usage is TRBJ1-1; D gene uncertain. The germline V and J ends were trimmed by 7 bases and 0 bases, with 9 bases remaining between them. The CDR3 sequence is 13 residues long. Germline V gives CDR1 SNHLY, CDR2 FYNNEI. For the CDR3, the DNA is TGTGCCAGCACGGAGGACCTGAACACTGAAGCTTTCTTT. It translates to CASTEDLNTEAFF.

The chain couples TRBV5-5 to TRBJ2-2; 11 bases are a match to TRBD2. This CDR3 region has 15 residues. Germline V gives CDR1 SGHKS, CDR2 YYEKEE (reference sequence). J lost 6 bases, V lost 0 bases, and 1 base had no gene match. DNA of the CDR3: TGTGCCAGCAGCTTGGAACTAGCGGGGGCCGGGGAGCTGTTTTTT. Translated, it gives CASSLELAGAGELFF.

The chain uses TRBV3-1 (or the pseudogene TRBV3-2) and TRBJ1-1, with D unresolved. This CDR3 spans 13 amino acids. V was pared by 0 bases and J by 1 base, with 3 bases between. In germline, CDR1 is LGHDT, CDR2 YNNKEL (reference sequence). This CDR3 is CASSQDWNTEAFF. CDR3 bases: TGTGCCAGCAGCCAAGACTGGAACACTGAAGCTTTCTTT.

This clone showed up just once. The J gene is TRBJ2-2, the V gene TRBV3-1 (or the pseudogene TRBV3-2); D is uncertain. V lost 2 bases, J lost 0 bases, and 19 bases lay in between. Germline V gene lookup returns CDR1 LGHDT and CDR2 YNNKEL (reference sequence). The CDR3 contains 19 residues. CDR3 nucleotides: TGTGCCAGCAGCCAACTCTCTTTTTTTGGAGTCACGAACACCGGGGAGCTGTTTTTT. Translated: CASSQLSFFGVTNTGELFF.

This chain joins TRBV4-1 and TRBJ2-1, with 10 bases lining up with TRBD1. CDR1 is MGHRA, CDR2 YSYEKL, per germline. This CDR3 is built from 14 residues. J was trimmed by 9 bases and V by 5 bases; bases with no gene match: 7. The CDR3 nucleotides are TGCGCCAGCAGCGAGTTGACAGGGGGCGGTGAGCAGTTCTTC. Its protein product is CASSELTGGGEQFF.